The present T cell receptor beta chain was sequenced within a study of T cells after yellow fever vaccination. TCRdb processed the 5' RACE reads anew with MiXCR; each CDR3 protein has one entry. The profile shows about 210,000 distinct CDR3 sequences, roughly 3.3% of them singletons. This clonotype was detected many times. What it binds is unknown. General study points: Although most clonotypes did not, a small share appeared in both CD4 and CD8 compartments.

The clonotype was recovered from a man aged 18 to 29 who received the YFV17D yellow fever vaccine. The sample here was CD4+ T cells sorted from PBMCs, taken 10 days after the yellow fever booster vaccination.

As DNA, the CDR3 is TGTGCCAGCAGCCCGACTAGCGGGGGACCTACCCAGTACTTC. The encoded protein is CASSPTSGGPTQYF. The J gene is TRBJ2-5, the V gene TRBV7-2; the match to TRBD2 covers 12 bases. V shed 5 bases, J shed 8 bases, and the junction held 6 bases outside the gene matches. CDR3 size: 14 residues. Germline CDR1 and CDR2: SGHTA and FQGNSA.